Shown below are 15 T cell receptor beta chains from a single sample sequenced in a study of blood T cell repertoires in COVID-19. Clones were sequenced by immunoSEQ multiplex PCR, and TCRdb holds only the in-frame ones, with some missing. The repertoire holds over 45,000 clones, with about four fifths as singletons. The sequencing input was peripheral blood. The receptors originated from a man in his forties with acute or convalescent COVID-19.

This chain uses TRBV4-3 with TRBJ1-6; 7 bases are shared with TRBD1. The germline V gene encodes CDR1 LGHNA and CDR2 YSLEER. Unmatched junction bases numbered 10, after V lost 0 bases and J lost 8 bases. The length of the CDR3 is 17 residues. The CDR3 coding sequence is TGCGCCAGCAGCCAAGAAAATTGGGGACAGAGTTATTCACCCCTCCACTTT. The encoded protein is CASSQENWGQSYSPLHF.

Here the CDR3 reads CASSKQVNTEAFF. In nucleotides, the CDR3 is TGCGCCAGCAGTAAACAGGTGAACACTGAAGCTTTCTTT. The chain links TRBV5-1 to TRBJ1-1; a weak D match, TRBD1 (5 bases). The germline V and J ends were trimmed by 5 bases and 0 bases, with 8 bases remaining between them. The CDR3 runs 13 residues. In germline, CDR1 is SGHRS, CDR2 YFSETQ.

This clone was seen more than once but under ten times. CDR3 protein: CASSSAPGTAGEQYF. As DNA, the CDR3 is TGTGCCAGCAGCTCGGCTCCTGGGACAGCCGGCGAGCAGTACTTC. This chain links TRBV7-2 with TRBJ2-7; 7 positions match TRBD1. V shed 4 bases, J shed 6 bases, and the junction held 12 bases outside the gene matches. Germline CDR1 and CDR2: SGHTA and FQGNSA. The CDR3 covers 15 residues.

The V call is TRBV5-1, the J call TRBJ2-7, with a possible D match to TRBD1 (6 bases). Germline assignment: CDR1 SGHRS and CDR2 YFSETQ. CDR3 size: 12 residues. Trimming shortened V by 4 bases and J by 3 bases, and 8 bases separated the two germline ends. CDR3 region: CASSQQGYEQYF. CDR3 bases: TGCGCCAGCAGCCAACAGGGCTACGAGCAGTACTTC.

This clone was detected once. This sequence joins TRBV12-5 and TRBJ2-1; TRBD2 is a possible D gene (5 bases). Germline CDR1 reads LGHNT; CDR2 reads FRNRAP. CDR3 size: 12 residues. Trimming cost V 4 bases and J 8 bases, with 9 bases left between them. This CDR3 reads CASGSGFYEQFF. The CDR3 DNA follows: TGTGCTAGTGGTTCGGGGTTCTATGAGCAGTTCTTC.

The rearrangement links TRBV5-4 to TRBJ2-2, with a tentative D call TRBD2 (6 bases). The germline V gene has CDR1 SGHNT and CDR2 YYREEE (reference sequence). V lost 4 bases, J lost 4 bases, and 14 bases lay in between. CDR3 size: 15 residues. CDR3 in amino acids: CASSLEGVGTGELFF. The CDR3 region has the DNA TGTGCCAGCAGCCTGGAGGGAGTCGGCACCGGGGAGCTGTTTTTT.

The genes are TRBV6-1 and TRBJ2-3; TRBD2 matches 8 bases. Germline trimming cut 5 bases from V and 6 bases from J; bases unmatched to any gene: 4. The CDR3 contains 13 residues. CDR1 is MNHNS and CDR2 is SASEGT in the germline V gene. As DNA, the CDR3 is TGTGCCAGCAGTTCCCGGGGGGGGGATACGCAGTATTTT. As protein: CASSSRGGDTQYF.

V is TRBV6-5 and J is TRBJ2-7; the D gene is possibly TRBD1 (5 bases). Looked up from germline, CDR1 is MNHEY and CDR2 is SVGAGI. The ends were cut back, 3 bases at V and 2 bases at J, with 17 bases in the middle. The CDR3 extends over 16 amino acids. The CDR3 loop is CASSYLPSGNTYEQYF. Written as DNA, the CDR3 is TGTGCCAGCAGTTATCTTCCTTCAGGGAATACCTACGAGCAGTACTTC.

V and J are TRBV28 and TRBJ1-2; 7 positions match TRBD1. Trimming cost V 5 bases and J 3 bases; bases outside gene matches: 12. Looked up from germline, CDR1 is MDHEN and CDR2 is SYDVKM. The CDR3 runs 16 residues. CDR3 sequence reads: CASSPQGGGRDYGYTF. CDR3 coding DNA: TGTGCCAGCAGTCCCCAGGGGGGCGGGCGGGACTATGGCTACACCTTC.

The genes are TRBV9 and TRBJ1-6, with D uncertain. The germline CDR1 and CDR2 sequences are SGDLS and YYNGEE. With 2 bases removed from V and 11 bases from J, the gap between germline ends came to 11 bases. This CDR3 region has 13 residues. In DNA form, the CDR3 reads TGTGCCAGCAGCGTTAATGGAGGCCCACCCCTCCACTTT. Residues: CASSVNGGPPLHF.

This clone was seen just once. Here the CDR3 reads CASSVGPMRGGRSYNEQFF. The CDR3 bases are TGTGCCAGTAGTGTGGGGCCCATGCGGGGGGGCCGGTCCTACAATGAGCAGTTCTTC. V gene TRBV19 combines with J gene TRBJ2-1, with 9 bases fitting TRBD2. This CDR3 is built from 19 residues. The V gene's germline CDR1 is LNHDA and CDR2 SQIVND (reference sequence). Trimming at V came to 5 bases and at J to 1 base, leaving 15 bases not matched to a gene.

This CDR3 reads CATSDPGTGSYEQYF. DNA for the CDR3: TGTGCCACCAGTGACCCCGGGACAGGCTCCTACGAGCAGTACTTC. This sequence joins TRBV24-1 and TRBJ2-7, with 8 bases identical to TRBD1. Trimming at V came to 4 bases and at J to 0 bases, leaving 4 bases not matched to a gene. Per germline, CDR1 KGHDR and CDR2 SFDVKD. The CDR3 has 15 residues.

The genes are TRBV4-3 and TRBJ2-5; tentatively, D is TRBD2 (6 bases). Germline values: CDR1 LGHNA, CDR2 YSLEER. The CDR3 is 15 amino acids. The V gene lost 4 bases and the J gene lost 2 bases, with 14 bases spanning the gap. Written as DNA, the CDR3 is TGCGCCAGCAGCCTTAGTGGGGGGATACAAGAGACCCAGTACTTC. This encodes CASSLSGGIQETQYF.

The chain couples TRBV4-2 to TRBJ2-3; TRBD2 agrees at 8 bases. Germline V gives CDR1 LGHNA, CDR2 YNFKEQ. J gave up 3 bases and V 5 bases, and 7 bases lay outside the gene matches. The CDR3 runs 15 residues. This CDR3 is CASSFEGLGTDTQYF. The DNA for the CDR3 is TGTGCCAGCAGCTTCGAGGGACTAGGTACAGATACGCAGTATTTT.

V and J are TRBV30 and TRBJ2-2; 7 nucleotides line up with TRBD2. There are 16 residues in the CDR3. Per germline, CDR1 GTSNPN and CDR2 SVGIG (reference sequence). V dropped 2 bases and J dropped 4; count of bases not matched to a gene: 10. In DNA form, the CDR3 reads TGTGCCTGGAGTAGGGAGGGAACAGCGGTCACCGGGGAGCTGTTTTTT. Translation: CAWSREGTAVTGELFF.